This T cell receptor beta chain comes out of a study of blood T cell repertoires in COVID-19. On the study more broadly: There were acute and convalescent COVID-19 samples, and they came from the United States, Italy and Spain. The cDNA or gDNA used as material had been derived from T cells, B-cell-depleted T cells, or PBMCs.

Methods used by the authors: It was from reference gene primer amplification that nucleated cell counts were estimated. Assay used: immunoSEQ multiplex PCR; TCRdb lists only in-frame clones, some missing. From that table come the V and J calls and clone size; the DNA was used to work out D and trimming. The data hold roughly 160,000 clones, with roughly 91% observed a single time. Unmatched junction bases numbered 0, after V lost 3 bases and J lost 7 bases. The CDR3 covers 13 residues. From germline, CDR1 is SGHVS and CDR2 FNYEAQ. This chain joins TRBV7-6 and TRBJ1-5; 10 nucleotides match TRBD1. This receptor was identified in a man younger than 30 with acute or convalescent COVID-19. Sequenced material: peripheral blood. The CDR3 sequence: CASSLTGGQPQHF. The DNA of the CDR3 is TGTGCCAGCAGCTTGACAGGGGGCCAGCCCCAGCATTTT.